The TCR beta chain described here comes from a study of glioma-infiltrating T cells (dated by TCRdb to 2016 to 2017). Study-wide context: Sequencing of TCR alpha- and beta-chain repertoires was performed on glioma tissue, on non-neoplastic brain tissue, and on matched peripheral blood mononuclear cells. The paired cohort comprised three low-grade glioma patients, eight or nine primary glioblastoma patients and three non-glioma patients contributing non-neoplastic brain tissue. To measure how far tissue and blood T-cell populations diverged, each tissue-infiltrating repertoire was compared against the peripheral blood repertoire of the same patient.

TCR alpha and beta CDR3 regions were amplified with the iRepertoire nested amplicon-rescue multiplex PCR (arm-PCR) platform from RNA. For one-step reverse transcription and amplification, roughly 90-450 ng of tissue mRNA or PBMC total RNA was used as input. Following bead purification, Illumina adapters were added by a secondary multiplex PCR, and libraries between 200 and 400 bp were gel-purified. Demultiplexing relied on internal 6-nucleotide barcodes carried by the libraries. Sequencing of libraries was performed on an Illumina MiSeq with 2x220 or 2x250 nucleotide paired-end reads. Processing in the source paper ran as follows. Paired reads were merged using FLASH 1.2.11 and were aligned to the GRCh37 human genome using BWA-MEM, after which TRA and TRB reads were extracted. For V and J assignment, an IMGT-derived reference of cassette sequences and CDR3 motifs that included pseudogenes was used. Reads were translated in three frames, and productive CDR3s were defined by a C…FGXG motif without stop codons. Clonotypes were defined as unique combinations of V-J cassette pair and CDR3 amino acid sequence. Reads were filtered by Hamming distance, with the threshold set by the sequence error rate of each sample in mapped regions. In-frame beta chains were kept once TCRdb had trimmed the public reads at Q25 with fastp and called clones with MiXCR. Each entry is one CDR3 protein sequence, shown with its most common DNA and genes. The authors' filters were not applied to this entry. The sample yields under 150,000 distinct CDR3 sequences; 24% were counted once. The ten top clones hold about a quarter of the sample.

Study-level results and caveats: The group comparisons were based on small numbers of patients: three non-neoplastic, three low-grade glioma and several glioblastoma patients. VJ-independent divergence between tissue and blood was lower than expected in non-neoplastic patients but higher than expected in all gliomas, particularly low-grade gliomas. Very few CDR3 sequences were shared between tissue and blood, attributed to high CDR3 diversity and limited sampling.

Inclusive of the bounding cysteine and phenylalanine, the CDR3 is 15 residues long. The retained sequence is limited to the CDR3, 45 bases, with the frame set at the first base. Here V drops 1 base and J drops 2 bases, and the junction holds 1 base not matched to any gene. The germline V gene provides CDR1 SGHTA and CDR2 FQGNSA. As regards this clonotype: This clone's antigen is unknown. There are no base qualities to consult, and no much larger clone falls within one base.

This receptor was taken from a human donor with low-grade glioma or glioblastoma, undergoing nonglioma brain surgery, or in good health (not recorded which). Sequences were obtained from glioma tissue, nonneoplastic brain tissue, or PBMCs (not recorded which). The chain links TRBV7-2 with TRBJ2-2; TRBD1 lines up with 7 middle nucleotides. The encoded CDR3 is CASSLEGANTGELFF. The DNA sequence is given as TGTGCCAGCAGCTTAGAGGGGGCCAACACCGGGGAGCTGTTTTTT.